A selection of T cell receptor beta chains follows, all from one sample in a study of OX40 agonist ivuxolimab in advanced cancers. Data came from immunoSEQ multiplex PCR; TCRdb stores just in-frame clones and leaves some out. The sample includes about 77,000 clones, around 87% of them seen just once. The sequencing used CD4+ or CD8+ T cells sorted from blood, collected in a trial of the OX40 agonist ivuxolimab. These TCRs come from an adult with an advanced solid tumor such as melanoma, head and neck, liver or kidney cancer. Both conserved end residues are part of each CDR3. The D gene is left open where the match is weak. The size entry is marked missing in some rows and otherwise reads once, few, many or a size class.

D	V	size	J	CDR3	DNA
-	TRBV2	-	TRBJ2-2	CASSPDTGELFF	TGTGCCAGCAGCCCGGACACCGGGGAGCTGTTTTTT
-	TRBV19	-	TRBJ2-5	CASSIGRGGETQYF	TGTGCCAGTAGTATCGGCAGGGGAGGGGAGACCCAGTACTTC
TRBD1	TRBV27	-	TRBJ1-5	CASQSGDRSQPQHF	TGTGCCAGCCAATCCGGGGACAGATCTCAGCCCCAGCATTTT
-	TRBV30	-	TRBJ1-2	CAWTPAGVNYGYTF	TGTGCCTGGACCCCGGCAGGTGTCAACTATGGCTACACCTTC
TRBD1	TRBV7-2	-	TRBJ2-7	CASSLPDRDSYEQYF	TGTGCCAGCAGCTTACCTGACAGGGATTCCTACGAGCAGTACTTC
TRBD1	TRBV28	few	TRBJ2-7	CASSHQGAYEQYF	TGTGCCAGCAGCCACCAGGGGGCCTACGAGCAGTACTTC
TRBD2	TRBV28	once	TRBJ2-3	CASSSLTSGGTDTQYF	TGTGCCAGCAGTTCCCTTACTAGCGGGGGCACAGATACGCAGTATTTT
-	TRBV18	-	TRBJ2-7	CASSPPGSSYEQYF	TGTGCCAGCTCACCACCGGGGAGTAGCTACGAGCAGTACTTC
TRBD1	TRBV30	few	TRBJ1-5	CACRTGGDQPQHF	TGTGCCTGTCGGACAGGGGGGGATCAGCCCCAGCATTTT
TRBD1	TRBV15	-	TRBJ1-3	CATSRDGQAGNTIYF	TGTGCCACCAGCAGAGATGGACAGGCTGGAAACACCATATATTTT
TRBD1	TRBV27	-	TRBJ2-6	CASSRGQGPGANVLTF	TGTGCCAGCAGTAGGGGACAGGGCCCTGGGGCCAACGTCCTGACTTTC
-	TRBV19	-	TRBJ1-2	CASSSQKYGYTF	TGTGCCAGTAGTAGTCAGAAGTATGGCTACACCTTC
-	TRBV5-1	-	TRBJ1-1	CASSTDGFMNTEAFF	TGCGCCAGCAGCACGGACGGCTTCATGAACACTGAAGCTTTCTTT
-	TRBV5-4	-	TRBJ2-3	CASSPPGRDTDTQYF	TGTGCCAGCAGCCCACCGGGACGGGACACAGATACGCAGTATTTT
TRBD1	TRBV9	-	TRBJ2-7	CASSVGQGGFYEQYF	TGTGCCAGCAGCGTAGGACAGGGGGGTTTCTACGAGCAGTACTTC